This is a list of T cell receptor beta chains from one sample in a study of cytomegalovirus exposure and HLA in healthy donors. Using immunoSEQ multiplex PCR, the repertoire was profiled, and TCRdb retains in-frame clones only, with some absent. Among about 160,000 clones listed, roughly 75% were seen once. Input material: PBMCs. The origin of the receptors is a woman aged 45-65 years in good health and CMV-seropositive. CDR3s include the opening cysteine and the closing phenylalanine or tryptophan. The D gene is left open where the match is weak. Size values are once, few and many counts, or a class for expanded clones, and some rows have none.

abundance | len | d_gene | j_gene | v_gene | CDR3aa | CDR3nt
NA | 14 | NA | TRBJ1-6 | TRBV6-5 | CASSHHGKNSPLHF | TGTGCCAGCAGTCATCACGGGAAGAATTCACCCCTCCACTTT
few | 15 | NA | TRBJ2-2 | TRBV7-2 | CASSLWASGTGELFF | TGTGCCAGCAGCTTATGGGCCAGCGGGACCGGGGAGCTGTTTTTT
few | 16 | NA | TRBJ2-7 | TRBV7-9 | CASSPSPGTPKYEQYF | TGTGCCAGCAGCCCATCCCCCGGGACTCCAAAATACGAGCAGTACTTC
few | 19 | NA | TRBJ1-6 | TRBV9 | CASSSPLGSAADTNSPLHF | TGTGCCAGCAGCTCCCCCCTCGGGAGCGCCGCAGACACGAATTCACCCCTCCACTTT
NA | 15 | TRBD1 | TRBJ1-6 | TRBV11-1 | CASSSQGDYNSPLHF | TGTGCCAGCAGCTCCCAGGGGGACTATAATTCACCCCTCCACTTT
NA | 18 | TRBD1 | TRBJ1-5 | TRBV28 | CASSLIYLGQASNQPQHF | TGTGCCAGCAGTCTGATTTACCTGGGACAGGCAAGCAATCAGCCCCAGCATTTT
NA | 16 | NA | TRBJ2-2 | TRBV9 | CASSPSGSFNTGELFF | TGTGCCAGCAGCCCCTCTGGCTCCTTTAACACCGGGGAGCTGTTTTTT
NA | 15 | TRBD1 | TRBJ1-5 | TRBV27 | CASSKGDRQNQPQHF | TGTGCCAGCAGTAAGGGGGACAGACAAAATCAGCCCCAGCATTTT
few | 15 | TRBD1 | TRBJ2-7 | TRBV18 | CASSPPGTGSYEQYF | TGTGCCAGCTCCCCCCCCGGGACAGGGTCCTACGAGCAGTACTTC
NA | 14 | TRBD1 | TRBJ2-2 | TRBV10-3 | CAISPRGQIGELFF | TGTGCCATCAGTCCCAGGGGGCAGATCGGGGAGCTGTTTTTT
NA | 12 | NA | TRBJ1-2 | TRBV27 | CASKTVNYGYTF | TGTGCCAGCAAAACAGTTAACTATGGCTACACCTTC
NA | 15 | TRBD1 | TRBJ1-2 | TRBV29-1 | CSVVTGVLRNYGYTF | TGCAGCGTTGTTACAGGGGTTTTGAGGAACTATGGCTACACCTTC